This T cell receptor beta chain was identified in a study of blood T cell repertoires in COVID-19. This table comes from immunoSEQ multiplex PCR, and its TCRdb copy is limited to in-frame clones, with some not included. The sample has some 40,000 clones, roughly 87% seen once; the top ten hold 20% to 25%. Trimming removed 5 bases from V and 4 bases from J; junction bases left unmatched: 3. The germline V gene has CDR1 SGHNT and CDR2 YENEEA. This CDR3 has 15 amino acids. The sequence came from a man between 60 and 75 years old with acute or convalescent COVID-19. This sequence joins TRBV11-3 and TRBJ2-1; TRBD2 aligns across 12 bases. Source material: peripheral blood. Here the CDR3 DNA reads TGTGCCAGCAGCATCCTAGCGGGAGGGTACAATGAGCAGTTCTTC. Encoded protein: CASSILAGGYNEQFF.